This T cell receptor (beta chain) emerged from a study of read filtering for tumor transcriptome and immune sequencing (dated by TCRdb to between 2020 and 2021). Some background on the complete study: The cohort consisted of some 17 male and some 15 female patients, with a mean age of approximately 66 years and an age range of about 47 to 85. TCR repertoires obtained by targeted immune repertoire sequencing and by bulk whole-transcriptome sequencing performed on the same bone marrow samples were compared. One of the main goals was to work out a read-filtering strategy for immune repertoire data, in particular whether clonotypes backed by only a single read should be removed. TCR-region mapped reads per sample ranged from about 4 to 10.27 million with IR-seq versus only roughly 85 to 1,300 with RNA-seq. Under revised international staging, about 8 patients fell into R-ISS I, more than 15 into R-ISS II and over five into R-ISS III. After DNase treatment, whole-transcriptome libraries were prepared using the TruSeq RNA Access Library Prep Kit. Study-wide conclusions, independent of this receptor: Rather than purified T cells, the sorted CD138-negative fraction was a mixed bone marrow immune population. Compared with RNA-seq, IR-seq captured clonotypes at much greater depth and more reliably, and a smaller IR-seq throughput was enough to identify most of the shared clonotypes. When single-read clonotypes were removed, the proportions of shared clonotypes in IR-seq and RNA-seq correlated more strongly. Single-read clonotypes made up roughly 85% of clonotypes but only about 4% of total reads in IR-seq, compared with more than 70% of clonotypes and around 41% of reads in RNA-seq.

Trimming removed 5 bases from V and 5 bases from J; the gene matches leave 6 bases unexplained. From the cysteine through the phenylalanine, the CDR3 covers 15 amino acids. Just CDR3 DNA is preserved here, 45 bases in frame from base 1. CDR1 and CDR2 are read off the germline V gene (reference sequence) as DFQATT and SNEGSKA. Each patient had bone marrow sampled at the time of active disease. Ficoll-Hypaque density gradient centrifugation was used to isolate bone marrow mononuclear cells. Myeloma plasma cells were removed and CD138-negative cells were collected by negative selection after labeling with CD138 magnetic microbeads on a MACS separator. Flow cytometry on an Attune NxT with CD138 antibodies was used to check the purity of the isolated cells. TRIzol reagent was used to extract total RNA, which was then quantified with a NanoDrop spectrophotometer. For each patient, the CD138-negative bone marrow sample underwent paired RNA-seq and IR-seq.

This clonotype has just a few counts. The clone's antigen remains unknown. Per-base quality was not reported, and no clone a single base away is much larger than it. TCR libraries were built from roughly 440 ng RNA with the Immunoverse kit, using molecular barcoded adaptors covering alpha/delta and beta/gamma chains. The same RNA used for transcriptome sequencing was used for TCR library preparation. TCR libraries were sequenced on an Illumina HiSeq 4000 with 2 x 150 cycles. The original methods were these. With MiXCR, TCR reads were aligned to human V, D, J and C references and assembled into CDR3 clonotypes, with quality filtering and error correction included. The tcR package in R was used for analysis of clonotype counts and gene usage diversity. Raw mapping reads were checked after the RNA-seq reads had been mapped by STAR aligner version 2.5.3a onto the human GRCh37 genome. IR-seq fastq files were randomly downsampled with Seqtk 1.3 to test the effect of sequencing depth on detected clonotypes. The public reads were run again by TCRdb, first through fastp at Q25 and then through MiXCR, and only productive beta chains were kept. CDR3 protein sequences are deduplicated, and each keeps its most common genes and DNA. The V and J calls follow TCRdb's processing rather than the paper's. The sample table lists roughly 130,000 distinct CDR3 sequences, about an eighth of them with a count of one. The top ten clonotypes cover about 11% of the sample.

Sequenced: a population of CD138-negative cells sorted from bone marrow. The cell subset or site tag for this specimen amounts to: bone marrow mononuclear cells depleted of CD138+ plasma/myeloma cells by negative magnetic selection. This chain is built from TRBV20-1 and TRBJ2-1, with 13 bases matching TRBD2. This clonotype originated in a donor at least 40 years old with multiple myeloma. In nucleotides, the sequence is TGCAGTGCTCCCAAGGGACTAGCGGGGCACAATGAGCAGTTCTTC. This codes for CSAPKGLAGHNEQFF.